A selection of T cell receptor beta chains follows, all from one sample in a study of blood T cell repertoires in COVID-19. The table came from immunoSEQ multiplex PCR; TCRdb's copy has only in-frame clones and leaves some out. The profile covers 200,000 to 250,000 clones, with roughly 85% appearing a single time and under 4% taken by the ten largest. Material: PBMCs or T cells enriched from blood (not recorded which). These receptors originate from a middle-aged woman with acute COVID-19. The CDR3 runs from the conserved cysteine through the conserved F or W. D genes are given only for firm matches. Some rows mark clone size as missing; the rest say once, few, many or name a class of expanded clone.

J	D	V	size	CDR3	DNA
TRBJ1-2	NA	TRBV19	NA	CASSDGGGQINYGYTF	TGTGCCAGTAGCGACGGGGGGGGCCAAATTAACTATGGCTACACCTTC
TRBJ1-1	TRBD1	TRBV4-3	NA	CASSQDEGTVNTEAFF	TGCGCCAGCAGCCAAGACGAGGGGACAGTGAACACTGAAGCTTTCTTT
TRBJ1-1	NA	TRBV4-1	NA	CASSLMGAQGNTEAFF	TGCGCCAGCAGCCTTATGGGGGCGCAGGGTAACACTGAAGCTTTCTTT
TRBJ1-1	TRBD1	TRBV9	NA	CASSDGQGWNTEAFF	TGTGCCAGCAGCGATGGACAGGGATGGAACACTGAAGCTTTCTTT
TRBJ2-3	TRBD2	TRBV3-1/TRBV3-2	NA	CASSQGLALDTQYF	TGTGCCAGCAGCCAGGGACTAGCGCTAGATACGCAGTATTTT
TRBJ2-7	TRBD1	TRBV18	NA	CASSPKGQGYEQYF	TGTGCCAGCTCACCTAAAGGACAGGGCTACGAGCAGTACTTC
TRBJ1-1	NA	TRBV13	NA	CASRRGVPDTEAFF	TGTGCCAGCAGAAGGGGCGTCCCGGACACTGAAGCTTTCTTT
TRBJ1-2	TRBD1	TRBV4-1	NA	CASSNRTGRVGNYGYTF	TGCGCCAGCAGCAACCGGACAGGGAGGGTTGGTAACTATGGCTACACCTTC
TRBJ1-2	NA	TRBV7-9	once	CASMPVEGDYGYTF	TGTGCCAGCATGCCGGTCGAAGGGGACTATGGCTACACCTTC
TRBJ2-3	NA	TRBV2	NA	CASRRTPTDTQYF	TGTGCCAGCAGGCGGACACCCACAGATACGCAGTATTTT
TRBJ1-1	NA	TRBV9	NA	CASSVAQGMNTEAFF	TGTGCCAGCAGCGTAGCACAGGGCATGAACACTGAAGCTTTCTTT
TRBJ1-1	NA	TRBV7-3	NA	CASSKGVNSEAFF	TGTGCCAGCAGCAAGGGGGTGAACTCTGAAGCTTTCTTT
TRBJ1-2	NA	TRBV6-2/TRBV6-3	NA	CASSQSGRGGDGYTF	TGTGCCAGCAGCCAAAGCGGCAGGGGAGGGGATGGCTACACCTTC
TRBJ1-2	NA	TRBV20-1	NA	CSASPVSGSGYTF	TGCAGTGCTAGTCCGGTGTCGGGGAGTGGCTACACCTTC
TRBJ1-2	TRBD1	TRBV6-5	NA	CASRGTGVGYGYTF	TGTGCCAGCAGGGGGACAGGGGTTGGCTATGGCTACACCTTC
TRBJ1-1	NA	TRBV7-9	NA	CASSLSIEAFF	TGTGCCAGCAGCCTGAGTATTGAAGCTTTCTTT
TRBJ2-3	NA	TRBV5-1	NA	CASSLSRRAYTDTQYF	TGCGCCAGCAGCTTATCACGCAGGGCCTACACAGATACGCAGTATTTT
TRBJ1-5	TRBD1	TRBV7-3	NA	CASSLAGGGQPQHF	TGTGCCAGCAGCCTAGCAGGGGGCGGTCAGCCCCAGCATTTT
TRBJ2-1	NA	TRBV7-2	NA	CASSLTSARPNEQFF	TGTGCCAGCAGCTTGACTAGTGCCCGCCCGAATGAGCAGTTCTTC
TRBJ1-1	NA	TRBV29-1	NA	CSVEMGPPGEAFF	TGCAGCGTTGAAATGGGGCCTCCTGGGGAAGCTTTCTTT
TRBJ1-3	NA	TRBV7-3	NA	CASSLYGAPSGNTIYF	TGTGCCAGCAGCTTATATGGGGCCCCCTCTGGAAACACCATATATTTT
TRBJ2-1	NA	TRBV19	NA	CASRGPDNEQFF	TGTGCCAGCAGGGGACCAGACAATGAGCAGTTCTTC
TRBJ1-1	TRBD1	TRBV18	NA	CASYHDRGRGNTEAFF	TGTGCCAGCTATCATGACAGGGGGCGCGGGAACACTGAAGCTTTCTTT
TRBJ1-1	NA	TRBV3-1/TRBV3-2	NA	CASSQGAANTEAFF	TGTGCCAGCAGCCAAGGTGCGGCGAACACTGAAGCTTTCTTT